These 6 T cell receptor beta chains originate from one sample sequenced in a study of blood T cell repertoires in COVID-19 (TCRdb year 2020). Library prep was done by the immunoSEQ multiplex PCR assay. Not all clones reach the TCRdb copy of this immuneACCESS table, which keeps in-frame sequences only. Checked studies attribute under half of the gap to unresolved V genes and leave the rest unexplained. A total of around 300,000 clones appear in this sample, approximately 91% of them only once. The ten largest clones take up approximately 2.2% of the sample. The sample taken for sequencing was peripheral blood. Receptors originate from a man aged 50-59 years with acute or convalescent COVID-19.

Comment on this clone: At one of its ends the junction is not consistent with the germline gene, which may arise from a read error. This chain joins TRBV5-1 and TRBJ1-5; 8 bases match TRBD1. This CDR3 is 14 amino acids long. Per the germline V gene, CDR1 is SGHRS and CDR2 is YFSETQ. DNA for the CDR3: TGCGCCAGCAGGTTGGGACAGGCCCCGGGGCCCCAGCATTTT. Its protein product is CASRLGQAPGPQHF.

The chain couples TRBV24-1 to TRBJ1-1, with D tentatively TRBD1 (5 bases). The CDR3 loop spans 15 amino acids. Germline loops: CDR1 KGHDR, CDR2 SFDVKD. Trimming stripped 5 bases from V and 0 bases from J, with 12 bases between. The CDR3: CATSAVGGMNTEAFF. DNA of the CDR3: TGTGCCACCAGTGCCGTGGGGGGGATGAACACTGAAGCTTTCTTT.

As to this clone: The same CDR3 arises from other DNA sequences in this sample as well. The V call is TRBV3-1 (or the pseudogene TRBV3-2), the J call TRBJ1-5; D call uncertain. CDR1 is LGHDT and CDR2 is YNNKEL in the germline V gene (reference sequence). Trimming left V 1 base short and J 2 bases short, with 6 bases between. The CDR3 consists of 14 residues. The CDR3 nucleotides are TGTGCCAGCAGCCAAGTCGGTGGCAATCAGCCCCAGCATTTT. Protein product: CASSQVGGNQPQHF.

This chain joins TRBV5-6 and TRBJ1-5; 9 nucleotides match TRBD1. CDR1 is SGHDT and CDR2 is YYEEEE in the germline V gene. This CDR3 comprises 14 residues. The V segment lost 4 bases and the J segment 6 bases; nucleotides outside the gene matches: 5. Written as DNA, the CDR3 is TGTGCCAGCAGCCCACAGGGGGCGAGTCAGCCCCAGCATTTT. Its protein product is CASSPQGASQPQHF.

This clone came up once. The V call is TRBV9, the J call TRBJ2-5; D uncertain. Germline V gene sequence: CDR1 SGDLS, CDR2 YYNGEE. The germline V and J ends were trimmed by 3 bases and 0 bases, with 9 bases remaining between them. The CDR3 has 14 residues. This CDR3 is CASSGSRYQETQYF. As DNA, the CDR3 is TGTGCCAGCAGCGGCAGCAGGTACCAAGAGACCCAGTACTTC.

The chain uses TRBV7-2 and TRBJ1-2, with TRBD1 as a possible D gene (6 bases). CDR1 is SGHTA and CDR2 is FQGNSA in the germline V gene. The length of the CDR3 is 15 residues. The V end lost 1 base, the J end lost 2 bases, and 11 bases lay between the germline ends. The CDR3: CASSLGGGKNYGYTF. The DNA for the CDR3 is TGTGCCAGCAGCTTAGGAGGGGGAAAAAACTATGGCTACACCTTC.